This TCR beta chain was captured in a study of T cells in Graves' hyperthyroidism and ophthalmopathy (dated by TCRdb to the late 2010s). For the study in its entirety: Peripheral blood samples were taken at the time of initial diagnosis, prior to any treatment. To identify distinguishing TCR V-J signatures, a discovery cohort of 100 patients was used, comprising some 45 with Graves' ophthalmopathy and 57 with stable Graves' hyperthyroidism. Prospective prediction of ophthalmopathy was tested in an independent validation cohort consisting of some 20 hyperthyroidism patients and more than 15 patients who later progressed to ophthalmopathy. The 100 discovery patients were randomly split 7:3 into training and test sets. Thyroid tissue and blood T-cell repertoires from over 5 Graves' hyperthyroidism patients were also compared in the study. Following sampling, methimazole starting at 30 mg daily was given to hyperthyroidism patients, and high-dose intravenous methylprednisolone was given to ophthalmopathy patients. According to the paper, TCR Vbeta CDR3 sequencing was carried out on 135 peripheral blood samples, which came from approximately 43 ophthalmopathy, about 75 hyperthyroidism and some 17 progressor patients.

At least ten counts were recorded for this clonotype. Its antigen target is currently unknown. One base away there is no much larger clone; base qualities are not given. General conclusions and limits of the study: Sample size was not statistically predetermined, and blinding of investigators to group allocation was not performed. A model built on a 13 V-J signature distinguished ophthalmopathy from stable hyperthyroidism, reaching around 88% sensitivity and under 84% specificity in cross-validation and 80%/75% in testing. During validation, the model predicted progression to ophthalmopathy a median of about 6.5 months ahead of onset, with approximately 71% sensitivity and roughly 75% specificity. Most expanded thyroid clonotypes (frequency above 0.001) were also detected in blood, a finding suggesting that blood repertoires may reflect thyroid immune responses.

The TCR beta CDR3 regions were amplified from RNA transcripts. For the first round of RT-PCR on the TCR CDR3, the HTBI primer set was used together with the Qiagen OneStep RT-PCR kit. The libraries were constructed in a second round of multiplex PCR and then size-selected and purified. Libraries were sequenced paired-end with 100 bp reads on an Illumina HiSeq2000. Per the authors' processing: SOAPnuke was used to process the raw data, removing reads that contained adapters or uncalled bases, had a mean Phred below 15, or lacked an exact match to the constant primer or identifier. COPE v1.2.5 was used to merge high-quality paired reads, and clonotypes were defined as unique nucleotide sequences. MiTCR v1.1 was used to align clonotypes to the IMGT TRBV, TRBD and TRBJ reference segments. Only V-J combinations with frequency above 0.0001, covering about 99% of repertoires, were analysed. The TCS score was defined as the ratio of F50 (clonal expansion) to E x V (chaos), calculated using BLOSUM62-based TCRdist between CDR3 peptides within each V-J. Welch's t-statistics and random forest reduced some 510 V-J features to about 13, which were used in a naive Bayes classifier (R e1071). The public reads were reanalyzed by TCRdb: fastp trimming at Q25, MiXCR alignment, in-frame beta chains only. CDR3 protein sequences are deduplicated, and each keeps its most common genes and DNA. TCRdb, not the authors, supplied the V and J calls. For this sample the table gives about 410,000 distinct CDR3 sequences, of which around 15% were detected only once. Around a fifth of the sample is held by the ten biggest clonotypes.

In the ophthalmopathy patients, disease was moderately to severely active, with a Clinical Activity Score of 3 or more, a NOSPECS grade of 4 or more, and a duration of less than 3 months. The study excluded patients with uncontrolled infections, other autoimmune diseases, pregnancy or lactation. Clinical symptoms, serum thyroxine and TRAb, thyroid ultrasound, and orbital computed tomography formed the basis for the diagnoses. PBMCs were separated from under 11 ml of fresh peripheral blood using Ficoll-Paque density gradient centrifugation. Total RNA was extracted using Trizol reagent, and RNA quality was assessed on an Agilent 2100 Bioanalyzer. Trimming accounts for 7 bases at V and 6 bases at J, while the number of junction bases matched to no gene is 11. The germline V gene yields MDHEN for CDR1 and SYDVKM for CDR2. Spanning cysteine to phenylalanine, the CDR3 consists of 14 amino acids. Solely the CDR3 DNA is kept, with 42 bases framed from the first base.

Sequencing was done on a sample of blood. The chain links TRBV28 with TRBJ2-7; TRBD1 aligns with 8 central bases. The sequence was collected from a woman aged 25-40 years with Graves' ophthalmopathy. CDR3 protein: CASTSGQGGGEQYF. The sequenced DNA is TGTGCCAGCACCTCTGGACAGGGCGGAGGCGAGCAGTACTTC.